The 32 T cell receptor beta chains presented below share a single source sample, sequenced in a study of cytomegalovirus exposure and HLA in healthy donors. PCR was performed using 60 Vbeta and 13 Jbeta primers. Assay used: immunoSEQ multiplex PCR; TCRdb lists only in-frame clones, some missing. This sample carries about 140,000 clones, about three quarters of them seen once, and the ten largest clones take approximately 1.3%. The sample was PBMCs. The receptors shown here come from a male donor in good health and CMV-seropositive.

The chain has TRBV6-6 and TRBJ1-2; D might be TRBD1 (5 bases). Trimming pared 6 bases from V and 6 bases from J, leaving 14 bases between. The germline CDR1 and CDR2 sequences are MNHNY and SVGAGI (reference sequence). The CDR3 has 13 amino acids. The CDR3 sequence is CASSLSGDHGYTF. CDR3 nucleotides: TGTGCCAGCAGCCTATCGGGGGATCATGGCTACACCTTC.

There are a few counts of this clone. The rearrangement links TRBV15 to TRBJ2-3, with D tentatively TRBD1 (6 bases). There are 16 residues in the CDR3. Germline loops: CDR1 LNHNV, CDR2 YYDKDF (reference sequence). Between the trimmed V and J ends, which lost 0 bases and 4 bases, there was a span of 14 bases. This CDR3 reads CATSREGGDTADTQYF. DNA of the CDR3: TGTGCCACCAGCAGAGAAGGGGGAGACACCGCAGATACGCAGTATTTT.

The chain carries TRBV9 and TRBJ2-5, with D tentatively TRBD1 (6 bases). Trimming pared 4 bases from V and 3 bases from J, leaving 13 bases between. The CDR3 length is 14 residues. The germline V gene encodes CDR1 SGDLS and CDR2 YYNGEE. The CDR3 spells CASSPNRAEETQYF. In DNA, the CDR3 is TGTGCCAGCAGCCCAAACAGGGCCGAAGAGACCCAGTACTTC.

This chain connects TRBV6-6 to TRBJ1-4; 10 bases fit TRBD1. This CDR3 contains 14 residues. V was pared by 2 bases and J by 11 bases, with 5 bases of the junction left unmatched. Germline V gives CDR1 MNHNY, CDR2 SVGAGI (reference sequence). CDR3 bases: TGTGCCAGCAGTTACGGGACAGGGGAGGATAAACTGTTTTTT. Protein: CASSYGTGEDKLFF.

V gene TRBV27 combines with J gene TRBJ1-1; D perhaps matches TRBD1 (5 bases). CDR1 MNHEY and CDR2 SMNVEV come from the germline V gene (reference sequence). The CDR3 totals 16 residues. The V end lost 0 bases, the J end lost 2 bases, and 13 bases lay between the germline ends. The CDR3 DNA reads as TGTGCCAGCAGTTTATCGGTAGACAGAGCTAACACTGAAGCTTTCTTT. Its protein is CASSLSVDRANTEAFF.

The rearrangement joins TRBV29-1 to TRBJ2-7; D perhaps matches TRBD1 (6 bases). The CDR3 runs to 14 residues. Trimming removed 6 bases at V and 3 bases at J, with 18 bases between. Germline V gives CDR1 SQVTM, CDR2 ANQGSEA. Here the CDR3 reads CSVSGTPHGYEQYF. In DNA form, the CDR3 reads TGCAGCGTGTCCGGGACACCCCACGGCTACGAGCAGTACTTC.

This sequence joins TRBV7-9 and TRBJ1-4, with a weak D call TRBD1 (5 bases). The V gene lost 4 bases and the J gene lost 6 bases, with 18 bases spanning the gap. This CDR3 is built from 16 residues. CDR1 is SEHNR and CDR2 is FQNEAQ in the germline V gene (reference sequence). This CDR3 is CASSSRGQGSYEKLFF. The DNA for the CDR3 is TGTGCCAGCAGCTCTCGTGGCCAGGGCTCTTATGAAAAACTGTTTTTT. Based on the CDR3 plus reference TRBV7-9 and TRBJ1-4, the full variable domain is DTGVSQNPRHKITKRGQNVTFRCDPISEHNRLYWYRQTLGQGPEFLTYFQNEAQLEKSRLLSDRFSAERPKGSFSTLEIQRTEQGDSAMYLCASSSRGQGSYEKLFFGSGTQLSVL.

With regard to this clone: Germline and junction disagree at one end, which may indicate a read error. The V gene is TRBV7-9, the J gene TRBJ1-5, with 9 bases matching TRBD1. In germline, CDR1 is SEHNR, CDR2 FQNEAQ (reference sequence). CDR3 length equals 14 residues. This chain's CDR3 is CSSSSTGGSRTQHF. CDR3 DNA: TGTTCCAGCAGCTCTACAGGGGGCTCGAGAACCCAGCATTTT.

This clone was detected only once. The chain employs TRBV30 and TRBJ2-3; perhaps TRBD2 as D (6 bases). Trimming cost V 5 bases and J 1 base, with 13 bases left between them. Germline V gene lookup returns CDR1 GTSNPN and CDR2 SVGIG (reference sequence). The CDR3 contains 14 residues. CDR3 region: CAWFPGVGTDTQYF. DNA of the CDR3: TGTGCCTGGTTTCCGGGAGTGGGCACAGATACGCAGTATTTT. Full variable domain (outside the CDR3, taken from reference TRBV30 and TRBJ2-3): SQTIHQWPATLVQPVGSPLSLECTVEGTSNPNLYWYRQAAGRGLQLLFYSVGIGQISSEVPQNLSASRPQDRQFILSSKKLLLSDSGFYLCAWFPGVGTDTQYFGPGTRLTVL.

The gene calls are TRBV11-2 and TRBJ1-2; possible D gene TRBD1, 6 bases. This CDR3 has 13 residues. Trimming cost V 5 bases and J 4 bases, with 11 bases left between them. Germline values: CDR1 SGHAT, CDR2 FQNNGV. CDR3 in amino acids: CASSPTGLYGYTF. In nucleotides, the CDR3 is TGTGCCAGCAGCCCCACAGGGCTCTATGGCTACACCTTC.

This clone was seen a handful of times. The V call is TRBV7-8, the J call TRBJ2-1; 8 nucleotides align to TRBD1. The CDR3 contains 15 residues. With 3 bases clipped from V and 3 bases from J, the junction kept 4 bases outside the gene matches. In germline, CDR1 is SGHVS, CDR2 FQNEAQ. CDR3 nucleotide sequence: TGTGCCAGCAGCTTCGTGGGACAGGTCTACAATGAGCAGTTCTTC. Its translation: CASSFVGQVYNEQFF.

This clone was seen just once. This rearrangement joins TRBV7-3 to TRBJ1-1; 9 bases line up with TRBD1. The ends lost 2 bases at V and 2 bases at J; junction bases unmatched: 3. Germline CDR1 is SGHTA and CDR2 is FQGTGA. The CDR3 is made up of 15 amino acids. In nucleotides, the CDR3 is TGTGCCAGCAGCTTATCGGGACAGGGTAACACTGAAGCTTTCTTT. This encodes CASSLSGQGNTEAFF.

This clone was counted between two and nine times. V usage is TRBV28 and J usage is TRBJ1-3; 8 bases are a match to TRBD1. After removal of 6 bases from V and 0 bases from J, the junction contained 7 bases not matched to a gene. Germline values: CDR1 MDHEN, CDR2 SYDVKM. The CDR3 has 16 residues. In DNA form, the CDR3 reads TGTGCCAGCAGACCAACAGGGGGAAGCTCTGGAAACACCATATATTTT. This translates into CASRPTGGSSGNTIYF.

The chain links TRBV7-3 to TRBJ2-1, with TRBD2 identical over 14 bases. The CDR3 loop spans 16 amino acids. Trimming removed 2 bases from V and 7 bases from J; junction bases left unmatched: 4. Germline CDR1 reads SGHTA; CDR2 reads FQGTGA. For the CDR3, the DNA is TGTGCCAGCAGCTTAGGACTAGCGGGAGGAATAAATGAGCAGTTCTTC. The encoded protein is CASSLGLAGGINEQFF. Full variable domain (rest looked up from reference TRBV7-3 and TRBJ2-1): GAGVSQTPSNKVTEKGKYVELRCDPISGHTALYWYRQSLGQGPEFLIYFQGTGAADDSGLPNDRFFAVRPEGSVSTLKIQRTERGDSAVYLCASSLGLAGGINEQFFGPGTRLTVL.

The chain joins TRBV7-2 to TRBJ2-4; D is ambiguous. Germline V gene lookup returns CDR1 SGHTA and CDR2 FQGNSA. Trimming pared 2 bases from V and 0 bases from J, leaving 8 bases between. This CDR3 region has 15 residues. CDR3 DNA sequence: TGTGCCAGCAGCTTAAAGGCAGGAGCCAAAAACATTCAGTACTTC. It translates to CASSLKAGAKNIQYF.

A single count supports this clone. The J gene is TRBJ2-7, the V gene TRBV6-7; 10 bases line up with TRBD1. TRBV6-7 is recorded as an ORF, its role being uncertain. The V segment lost 0 bases and the J segment 7 bases; nucleotides outside the gene matches: 12. The CDR3 loop spans 17 amino acids. The CDR3 DNA follows: TGTGCCAGCAGTTACTCGCTGCGGGACAGGGGATCGAGGGAGCAGTACTTC. Its translation is CASSYSLRDRGSREQYF.

A single count supports this clone. The V and J genes are TRBV7-8 and TRBJ1-1, with TRBD1 as a possible D gene (6 bases). V lost 5 bases and J 4 bases, leaving 8 bases between the germline ends. This CDR3 comprises 12 residues. From germline, CDR1 is SGHVS and CDR2 FQNEAQ. CDR3 in amino acids: CASSQGGTEAFF. CDR3 in DNA: TGTGCCAGCAGCCAAGGGGGCACTGAAGCTTTCTTT.

This chain uses TRBV19 with TRBJ2-1, with TRBD2 matching 10 bases. The CDR3 spans 15 residues. The germline V gene encodes CDR1 LNHDA and CDR2 SQIVND (reference sequence). V shed 2 bases and J 14 bases; nucleotides not matched to a gene: 12. The CDR3 DNA reads as TGTGCCAGTAGTATAACCGTGGCTAGCGGGGGTTCTGAGTTCTTC. Its translation: CASSITVASGGSEFF.

The V gene is TRBV7-9, the J gene TRBJ2-3; 10 nucleotides align to TRBD1. The trim removed 3 bases at V and 3 bases at J, leaving 3 bases unmatched. The CDR3 length is 15 residues. The germline V gene has CDR1 SEHNR and CDR2 FQNEAQ (reference sequence). CDR3 sequence: CASSLTGGATDTQYF. In DNA, the CDR3 is TGTGCCAGCAGCTTGACAGGGGGCGCGACAGATACGCAGTATTTT.

This chain uses TRBV19 with TRBJ2-3; a possible D gene is TRBD2 (5 bases). V gave up 7 bases and J gave up 1 base, with 21 bases separating them. This CDR3 is built from 17 residues. CDR1 and CDR2 (germline): LNHDA, SQIVND (reference sequence). CDR3 protein: CASTVSFGKPGTDTQYF. CDR3 bases: TGTGCCAGTACTGTTTCGTTCGGGAAACCTGGCACAGATACGCAGTATTTT.

The chain combines TRBV10-3 with TRBJ2-1; 13 bases are shared with TRBD2. CDR1 and CDR2 from the germline V gene are ENHRY and SYGVKD. After removal of 9 bases from V and 6 bases from J, the junction contained 5 bases not matched to a gene. This CDR3 spans 14 amino acids. The CDR3 sequence is CAIKLAGGSNEQFF. CDR3 in DNA: TGTGCCATTAAACTAGCGGGGGGGAGCAATGAGCAGTTCTTC.

Only a few counts were recorded for this clone. The chain is built from TRBV5-1 and TRBJ2-5, with a tentative D call TRBD2 (6 bases). The CDR3 is made up of 14 amino acids. The V end was cut by 0 bases, the J end by 1 base, with 7 bases between. From germline, CDR1 is SGHRS and CDR2 YFSETQ. The CDR3 is CASSLVGGQETQYF. Here the CDR3 DNA reads TGCGCCAGCAGCTTGGTCGGGGGCCAAGAGACCCAGTACTTC.

The V and J genes are TRBV28 and TRBJ2-5; 7 positions match TRBD1. With the DNA end fitting TRBJ2-7 better, the J assignment may be wrong. Germline V gene data show CDR1 as MDHEN and CDR2 as SYDVKM. This CDR3 is built from 14 residues. DNA for the CDR3: TGTGCCAGCAGCCGACCGGGACAGATCTACGAGCAGTACTTC. It is translated as CASSRPGQIYEQYF.

The V call is TRBV30, the J call TRBJ1-5, with TRBD1 as a possible D gene (5 bases). Germline loops: CDR1 GTSNPN, CDR2 SVGIG (reference sequence). With 1 base removed from V and 1 base from J, the gap between germline ends came to 5 bases. The CDR3 totals 13 residues. CDR3 bases: TGTGCCTGGAGTGGGGGCAGCAATCAGCCCCAGCATTTT. The encoded protein is CAWSGGSNQPQHF. The full variable domain, with the rest looked up from reference TRBV30 and TRBJ1-5, is SQTIHQWPATLVQPVGSPLSLECTVEGTSNPNLYWYRQAAGRGLQLLFYSVGIGQISSEVPQNLSASRPQDRQFILSSKKLLLSDSGFYLCAWSGGSNQPQHFGDGTRLSIL.

This clone was observed once. This sequence joins TRBV6-5 and TRBJ1-1; D is uncertain. Germline V CDR1 and CDR2: MNHEY, SVGAGI. Trimming cost V 6 bases and J 11 bases, with 4 bases left between them. The CDR3 contains 8 residues. The CDR3: CASREAFF. As DNA, the CDR3 is TGTGCCAGCAGGGAGGCTTTCTTT.

The chain combines TRBV5-6 with TRBJ2-3; 9 nucleotides match TRBD2. J lost 6 bases, V lost 4 bases, and 6 bases had no gene match. In germline, CDR1 is SGHDT, CDR2 YYEEEE. This CDR3 spans 14 amino acids. CDR3 region: CASSAAGGRDTQYF. CDR3 nucleotide sequence: TGTGCCAGCAGCGCCGCGGGGGGGCGGGATACGCAGTATTTT.

This clone was counted a few times. This chain joins TRBV30 and TRBJ1-1, with TRBD1 as a possible D gene (6 bases). V was cut by 2 bases and J by 7 bases, with 14 bases left in between. CDR3 size: 13 residues. The germline CDR1 and CDR2 sequences are GTSNPN and SVGIG (reference sequence). The CDR3 reads CAWSRGGRVEAFF. DNA of the CDR3: TGTGCCTGGAGTAGGGGGGGGCGCGTTGAAGCTTTCTTT.

The chain combines TRBV18 with TRBJ1-2, with no clear D. Trimming took 1 base from V and 8 from J, leaving 17 bases between them. The CDR3 extends over 15 amino acids. The V gene's germline CDR1 is KGHSH and CDR2 LQKENI. In nucleotides, the CDR3 is TGTGCCAGCTCACCACAGGGAACTAGCTGGAGAGGCTACACCTTC. It codes for CASSPQGTSWRGYTF.

The chain combines TRBV9 with TRBJ2-2, with 13 nucleotides matching TRBD2. With 3 bases clipped from V and 8 bases from J, the junction kept 7 bases outside the gene matches. This CDR3 contains 16 residues. Germline-derived CDR1 and CDR2 are SGDLS and YYNGEE. CDR3 amino acids: CASSAGTSGKIGELFF. The CDR3 DNA sequence: TGTGCCAGCAGCGCCGGGACTAGCGGGAAGATAGGGGAGCTGTTTTTT. The full variable domain, its missing parts supplied by reference TRBV9 and TRBJ2-2, is DSGVTQTPKHLITATGQRVTLRCSPRSGDLSVYWYQQSLDQGLQFLIQYYNGEERAKGNILERFSAQQFPDLHSELNLSSLELGDSALYFCASSAGTSGKIGELFFGEGSRLTVL.

This sequence joins TRBV7-6 and TRBJ1-1, with D hard to call. The CDR3 runs 16 residues. V was cut by 5 bases and J by 1 base, with 17 bases left in between. Germline V gives CDR1 SGHVS, CDR2 FNYEAQ. The CDR3 DNA reads as TGTGCCAGCAGCCGACCGCGCGGGCAGCCGAACACTGAAGCTTTCTTT. Translation: CASSRPRGQPNTEAFF.

The V gene is TRBV12-2, the J gene TRBJ2-7; TRBD1, the D gene given by the table, was not confirmed from the DNA. TRBV12-2 is described as a pseudogene. The CDR3 spans 14 residues. The CDR3 nucleotides are TGTGCAAGTCGGGATACAGGGTTCTCCTACGAGCAGTACTTC. Translated: CASRDTGFSYEQYF.

CDR3 nucleotide sequence: TGTGCCAGCAGCTCCTCCTCGGGACAGGGGGCCGGTGGCTACACCTTC. It is translated as CASSSSSGQGAGGYTF. V is TRBV11-2 and J is TRBJ1-2; 12 bases agree with TRBD1. Germline CDR1 and CDR2: SGHAT and FQNNGV. This CDR3 has 16 amino acids. With 4 bases clipped from V and 7 bases from J, the junction kept 10 bases outside the gene matches.